Only a few counts were recorded for the clone carrying this TCR beta chain. Antigen specificity is unknown. 5'RACE, which relied on constant-segment primers, yielded TCR alpha and TCR beta cDNA libraries carrying sample barcodes and UMIs. MiXCR, applied by TCRdb to the 5' RACE reads, yields one record per CDR3 protein. This sample carries about 170,000 distinct CDR3 sequences, 13% of them seen once, and the ten largest clones take approximately 3.5%. V lost 0 bases and J lost 2; bases outside the gene matches: 2. The germline V gene encodes CDR1 SGHRS and CDR2 YFSETQ. CDR3 length: 15 amino acids. The source of the sample is a study of T-cell memory formation after mild COVID-19. Broader study findings: Pre-infection memory already had some responding clones, implying cross-reactive memory joined.

This TCR derives from a man aged 18 to 29 who had mild COVID-19 (a few samples of this study predate the infection). Cell type and time point are not known. The material sequenced was PBMCs or a T cell subset sorted from them (not recorded which). This sequence joins TRBV5-1 and TRBJ2-3, with 8 positions matching TRBD2. The DNA for the CDR3 is TGCGCCAGCAGCTTGGGAGCGGGGGTCACAGATACGCAGTATTTT. Translation: CASSLGAGVTDTQYF.